This TCR beta chain emerged from a study of T cell repertoires in cytomegalovirus infection. TCRdb called the reads again in MiXCR, with one record for every CDR3 protein. This repertoire shows 290,000 or so distinct CDR3 sequences, about a tenth found once; its top ten account for approximately 2.4%. The germline gives CDR1 DFQATT, CDR2 SNEGSKA (reference sequence). The CDR3 extends over 16 amino acids. Trimming shortened V by 5 bases and J by 3 bases, and 23 bases separated the two germline ends. There are many counts of this clonotype. The sequenced sample was PBMCs. The source of this sequence is a human donor in good health (CMV status not recorded). Some clones in this sample may be carry-over from other donors' samples. This chain joins TRBV20-1 and TRBJ2-7; either TRBD1 or TRBD2 may fit D (6 bases each). DNA of the CDR3: TGCAGTGCTGAGTCCACTAGCTTGACAGGTATCTACGAGCAGTACGTC. The encoded protein is CSAESTSLTGIYEQYV.